This is a list of T cell receptor beta chains from one sample in a study of T cell responses to AZD1222 COVID-19 vaccine. Data came from immunoSEQ multiplex PCR; TCRdb stores just in-frame clones and leaves some out. This sample yields fewer than 50,000 clones, of which about 78% are seen a single time; around 3.9% belongs to the top ten. Sequencing was performed on peripheral blood, taken on day 0 of AZD1222 vaccination. These receptors were obtained from an adult in good health. CDR3s include the opening cysteine and the closing phenylalanine or tryptophan. A D gene is named only where the DNA matches it firmly. Only some rows state a clone size, as once, few, many or a class for expanded clones.

V gene	clone size	J gene	D gene	CDR3 protein	CDR3 DNA
TRBV6-6	.	TRBJ1-6	.	CASSYAARVNSPLHF	TGTGCCAGCAGTTACGCGGCACGGGTGAATTCACCCCTCCACTTT
TRBV5-1	once	TRBJ1-4	.	CASSFTWQGREKLFF	TGCGCCAGCAGCTTTACATGGCAGGGACGGGAAAAACTGTTTTTT
TRBV28	few	TRBJ2-6	.	CASSLVAGANVLTF	TGTGCCAGCAGTCTCGTCGCTGGGGCCAACGTCCTGACTTTC
TRBV7-9	.	TRBJ2-1	.	CASSEGSYNEQFF	TGTGCCAGCAGCGAGGGTTCCTACAATGAGCAGTTCTTC
TRBV3-1/TRBV3-2	.	TRBJ1-6	.	CASSQVQMSPLHF	TGTGCCAGCAGCCAAGTTCAAATGTCACCCCTCCACTTT
TRBV19	.	TRBJ1-2	.	CASSPQRSNYGYTF	TGTGCCAGTAGTCCCCAAAGGAGCAACTATGGCTACACCTTC
TRBV19	.	TRBJ1-1	.	CASRRGSEAFF	TGTGCCAGTAGGAGGGGCTCTGAAGCTTTCTTT
TRBV6-5	.	TRBJ2-7	TRBD2	CASSRLAGGPQYF	TGTGCCAGCAGTCGACTAGCGGGGGGCCCCCAGTACTTC
TRBV28	.	TRBJ2-7	.	CASRFNYEQYF	TGTGCCAGCAGGTTCAACTACGAGCAGTACTTC
TRBV15	.	TRBJ1-5	.	CATSILTGNQPQHF	TGTGCCACCAGCATTCTGACAGGCAATCAGCCCCAGCATTTT
TRBV18	.	TRBJ2-7	.	CASSQGGTYEQYF	TGTGCCAGCTCACAGGGGGGGACCTACGAGCAGTACTTC
TRBV5-1	.	TRBJ1-2	TRBD1	CASSLGTGGGYTF	TGCGCCAGCAGCTTGGGGACAGGAGGTGGCTACACCTTC
TRBV18	.	TRBJ1-1	.	CASSPTGDTEAFF	TGTGCCAGCTCACCAACGGGGGACACTGAAGCTTTCTTT
TRBV7-2	.	TRBJ2-3	TRBD2	CASSLAPGLGLSDTQYF	TGTGCCAGCAGCTTAGCGCCGGGACTAGGGTTGTCCGATACGCAGTATTTT
TRBV5-1	.	TRBJ1-4	.	CASRYRWTNEKLFF	TGCGCCAGCAGGTACCGGTGGACTAATGAAAAACTGTTTTTT
TRBV7-2	.	TRBJ1-5	.	CASSRSLSSGNQPQHF	TGTGCCAGCAGCCGGTCCTTGTCCTCGGGGAATCAGCCCCAGCATTTT